This T cell receptor (beta chain) was sequenced in a study of OX40 agonist ivuxolimab in advanced cancers. Study-wide results and limits: On average, CD8+ T cells showed a greater number of expanded clones than CD4+. Antigen specificity was not determined for the expanded peripheral T cells. With doses of 0.1 to 3.0 mg/kg, CD4+ and CD8+ blood T cells had undergone clonal expansion by week 6.

With regard to this clone: Its matching antigen is unknown.

Profiling relied on immunoSEQ multiplex PCR, and the TCRdb table lists in-frame clones only, not all of them. The data hold tens of thousands of clones, with around 86% observed a single time. The junction had 7 bases not matched to a gene; V was cut back by 6 bases and J by 9 bases. This CDR3 comprises 13 residues. Germline loops: CDR1 MDHEN, CDR2 SYDVKM. The sequence derives from an adult with an advanced solid tumor such as melanoma, head and neck, liver or kidney cancer. Here the sequenced sample was CD4+ or CD8+ T cells sorted from blood, taken in a trial of the OX40 agonist ivuxolimab. V gene TRBV28 combines with J gene TRBJ1-2; TRBD1 matches at 10 bases. The CDR3 region is CASRVPGQGSYTF. The CDR3 bases are TGTGCCAGCAGAGTCCCGGGACAGGGGAGCTACACCTTC.